Below are 11 T cell receptor beta chains sequenced from a single sample in a study of patients and donors after allogeneic stem cell transplantation (dated by TCRdb to about 2020). The library was prepared using RT-PCR. Sequenced on a NextSeq 550. In TCRdb, the public reads were trimmed at Q25 with fastp and aligned with MiXCR, with productive beta chains retained. When rows share a CDR3 protein, they turn into one entry using the most common DNA and genes. Present in this sample are some 880,000 distinct CDR3 sequences, approximately 18% of which were seen just once. The ten largest account for 6% of the sample. Material: blood, either unsorted or a sorted T cell fraction (not recorded which). Receptor source: a human donor who was either an allogeneic HSCT recipient or a stem cell or donor lymphocyte infusion donor (not recorded which). It is not recorded whose cells these are; they may come from a transplant donor.

This clonotype was found many times. The chain employs TRBV12-3 or TRBV12-4 and TRBJ2-3; possible D gene TRBD1, 5 bases. V was trimmed by 6 bases and J by 1 base, leaving 17 bases between them. The CDR3 covers 16 residues. CDR3 protein: CASSFQGPPGTDTQYF. The CDR3, as DNA: TGTGCCAGCAGCTTTCAGGGCCCTCCGGGCACAGATACGCAGTATTTT.

This clonotype was counted a few times. J is TRBJ2-1 and V is TRBV6-6, with a possible D match to TRBD2 (5 bases). The CDR3 sequence is 13 residues long. Germline V gene lookup returns CDR1 MNHNY and CDR2 SVGAGI (reference sequence). Trimming cost V 5 bases and J 10 bases, with 15 bases left between them. CDR3 protein: CASSKKLAPEQFF. The CDR3 nucleotides read TGTGCCAGCAGTAAAAAATTAGCGCCCGAGCAGTTCTTC.

Only a few counts were recorded for this clonotype. The chain recombines TRBV12-3 or TRBV12-4 with TRBJ2-1, with 11 bases fitting TRBD2. With V trimmed by 7 bases and J by 8 bases, 13 bases remained unmatched. This CDR3 has 16 residues. CDR3 amino acids: CASTLAGGHRSHEQFF. CDR3 nucleotides: TGTGCCAGCACCCTAGCGGGAGGCCACAGATCTCATGAGCAGTTCTTC.

This clonotype was observed a handful of times. The V and J genes are TRBV7-9 and TRBJ2-7; TRBD2 matches 8 bases. This CDR3 spans 16 amino acids. Germline assignment: CDR1 SEHNR and CDR2 FQNEAQ (reference sequence). V shed 1 base and J 5 bases; nucleotides not matched to a gene: 10. CDR3 sequence reads: CASSLGSRGGSHEQYF. DNA for the CDR3: TGTGCCAGCAGCTTAGGTTCGCGCGGGGGGAGCCACGAGCAGTACTTC.

This clonotype is a singleton in its sample. V is TRBV11-2 and J is TRBJ2-5; 7 nucleotides align to TRBD2. The germline gives CDR1 SGHAT, CDR2 FQNNGV. CDR3 length: 15 residues. The ends lost 4 bases at V and 3 bases at J; junction bases unmatched: 8. CDR3: CASSYGDYRKETQYF. In DNA form, the CDR3 reads TGTGCCAGCAGCTACGGGGACTACAGGAAAGAGACCCAGTACTTC. Full variable domain (outside the CDR3, taken from reference TRBV11-2 and TRBJ2-5): EAGVAQSPRYKIIEKRQSVAFWCNPISGHATLYWYQQILGQGPKLLIQFQNNGVVDDSQLPKDRFSAERLKGVDSTLKIQPAKLEDSAVYLCASSYGDYRKETQYFGPGTRLLVL.

The sample holds a few counts of this clonotype. The V and J genes are TRBV2 and TRBJ2-1; 9 nucleotides align to TRBD2. Germline values: CDR1 SNHLY, CDR2 FYNNEI. The V gene end was trimmed by 3 bases and the J gene end by 4 bases; junction bases not matched to a gene: 4. This CDR3 contains 15 residues. This CDR3 is CASSDYSGSYNEQFF. The CDR3 bases are TGTGCCAGCAGTGATTATAGCGGGAGTTACAATGAGCAGTTCTTC. Full variable domain (missing parts from reference TRBV2 and TRBJ2-1): EPEVTQTPSHQVTQMGQEVILRCVPISNHLYFYWYRQILGQKVEFLVSFYNNEISEKSEIFDDQFSVERPDGSNFTLKIRSTKLEDSAMYFCASSDYSGSYNEQFFGPGTRLTVL.

This clonotype was recorded at least ten times. DNA of the CDR3: TGTGCCAGCAGCCCCAGACTAGCGGGGGGGCCTAACACCGGGGAGCTGTTTTTT. Its protein product is CASSPRLAGGPNTGELFF. The rearrangement uses TRBV11-1 and TRBJ2-2; 14 bases are shared with TRBD2. The length of the CDR3 is 18 residues. The V segment lost 5 bases and the J segment 2 bases; nucleotides outside the gene matches: 7. Per germline, CDR1 SGHAT and CDR2 FQDESV (reference sequence).

The chain is built from TRBV5-1 and TRBJ2-3, with D perhaps matching TRBD2 (6 bases). Germline CDR1 SGHRS, CDR2 YFSETQ. With 0 bases removed from V and 8 bases from J, the gap between germline ends came to 16 bases. CDR3 length: 15 amino acids. CDR3 nucleotides: TGCGCCAGCAGCTTGGCACAGGAGGGTTTGAGTACGCAGTATTTT. Translation gives CASSLAQEGLSTQYF.

This clonotype has only a few counts. The V gene is TRBV20-1, the J gene TRBJ1-2; D unclear. The V gene lost 0 bases and the J gene lost 4 bases, with 15 bases spanning the gap. Germline CDR1 DFQATT, CDR2 SNEGSKA (reference sequence). There are 15 residues in the CDR3. The CDR3 sequence: CSARDGSEAFYGYTF. The CDR3, as DNA: TGCAGTGCTAGAGATGGGTCAGAGGCCTTCTATGGCTACACCTTC.

As DNA, the CDR3 is TGTGCCAGCAGTGGAGACGGGACGGCTAATTGGGGCAATCAGCCCCAGCATTTT. Amino acid sequence: CASSGDGTANWGNQPQHF. The rearrangement links TRBV6-1 to TRBJ1-5; maybe TRBD1 (5 bases). V was shortened by 4 bases and J by 2 bases, with 21 bases between the two germline ends. The germline V gene encodes CDR1 MNHNS and CDR2 SASEGT. The CDR3 spans 18 residues.

The chain recombines TRBV10-3 with TRBJ2-1; 10 nucleotides align to TRBD1. The CDR3 contains 16 residues. V was pared by 4 bases and J by 5 bases, with 8 bases of the junction left unmatched. Germline V gene lookup returns CDR1 ENHRY and CDR2 SYGVKD. The CDR3: CAISGQTGGLDNEQFF. Written as DNA, the CDR3 is TGTGCCATCAGTGGCCAGACAGGGGGCCTGGACAATGAGCAGTTCTTC.